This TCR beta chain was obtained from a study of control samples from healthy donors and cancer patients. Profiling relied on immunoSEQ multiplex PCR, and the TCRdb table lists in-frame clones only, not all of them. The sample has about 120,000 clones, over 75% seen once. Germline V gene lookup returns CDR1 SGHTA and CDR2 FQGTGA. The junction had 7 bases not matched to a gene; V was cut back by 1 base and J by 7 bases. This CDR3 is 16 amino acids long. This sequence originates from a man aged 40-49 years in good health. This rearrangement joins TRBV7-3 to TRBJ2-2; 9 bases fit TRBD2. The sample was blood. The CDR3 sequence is CASSLNGLASSGELFF. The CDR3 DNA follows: TGTGCCAGCAGCTTAAATGGACTAGCGAGTAGCGGGGAGCTGTTTTTT.